The 10 T cell receptor beta chains below all came from one sample that was sequenced in a study of OX40 agonist ivuxolimab in advanced cancers. Using immunoSEQ multiplex PCR, the repertoire was profiled, and TCRdb retains in-frame clones only, with some absent. The table has about 45,000 clones, roughly 93% seen once; the top ten hold 19%. The sample in question was CD4+ or CD8+ T cells sorted from blood, obtained in a trial of the OX40 agonist ivuxolimab. The receptors come from an adult with an advanced solid tumor such as melanoma, head and neck, liver or kidney cancer.

The CDR3, as DNA: TGTGCCAGCAGCCAAGATCCCCGTCACTCGGGGACTGAAGCTTTCTTT. This gives the protein CASSQDPRHSGTEAFF. The gene calls are TRBV4-2 and TRBJ1-1; the D is unclear. V lost 0 bases to trimming and J lost 5 bases, with 16 bases between them. The CDR3 totals 16 residues. Germline V gene lookup returns CDR1 LGHNA and CDR2 YNFKEQ.

The chain has TRBV21-1 and TRBJ2-7; TRBD1 is taken as the D call from the table, unchecked against the DNA. TRBV21-1 is a listed pseudogene. The CDR3 contains 16 residues. CDR3 sequence (DNA): TGTGCCAGCAGCATCGTGCCGGGACAGCCTCTCTACGAGCAGTACTTC. Translating it yields CASSIVPGQPLYEQYF.

The V and J genes are TRBV5-1 and TRBJ2-3; possible D gene TRBD1, 6 bases. Trimming took 6 bases from V and 2 from J, leaving 16 bases between them. The germline V gene encodes CDR1 SGHRS and CDR2 YFSETQ. The CDR3 has 15 amino acids. The CDR3 coding sequence is TGCGCCAGCACCAACGGACAGCCAGACACAGATACGCAGTATTTT. Translating it yields CASTNGQPDTDTQYF. The full variable domain, rest sourced from reference TRBV5-1 and TRBJ2-3, is KAGVTQTPRYLIKTRGQQVTLSCSPISGHRSVSWYQQTPGQGLQFLFEYFSETQRNKGNFPGRFSGRQFSNSRSEMNVSTLELGDSALYLCASTNGQPDTDTQYFGPGTRLTVL.

There are a few counts of this clone. The germline gene is not matched at one end of the junction; a read error may be the cause. V and J are TRBV2 and TRBJ2-2; D gene unclear. The CDR3 length is 11 residues. CDR1 is SNHLY, CDR2 FYNNEI, per germline. CDR3 sequence reads: CASIESGELFF. The DNA for the CDR3 is TGTGCCAGCATTGAATCCGGGGAGCTGTTTTTT.

This chain uses TRBV27 with TRBJ1-1; TRBD1 aligns across 7 bases. V lost 4 bases to trimming and J lost 4 bases; unmatched junction nucleotides: 9. The CDR3 has 15 amino acids. Germline CDR1 and CDR2: MNHEY and SMNVEV (reference sequence). In DNA, the CDR3 is TGTGCCAGCAGTTCCGTCCCCACAGGGGCCACTGAAGCTTTCTTT. Its translation is CASSSVPTGATEAFF.

V and J are TRBV7-9 and TRBJ2-1; D perhaps matches TRBD1 (5 bases). V was shortened by 5 bases and J by 9 bases, with 11 bases between the two germline ends. The CDR3 totals 12 residues. From germline, CDR1 is SEHNR and CDR2 FQNEAQ (reference sequence). The CDR3 DNA reads TGTGCCAGCAGCCTCCAGGGCAGTGAGCAGTTCTTC. It is translated as CASSLQGSEQFF.

V and J are TRBV4-1 and TRBJ1-2; perhaps TRBD1 as D (5 bases). V was shortened by 0 bases and J by 7 bases, with 15 bases between the two germline ends. The V gene's germline CDR1 is MGHRA and CDR2 YSYEKL. This CDR3 contains 15 residues. CDR3 sequence: CASSQDISGAGGYTF. The CDR3 DNA reads TGCGCCAGCAGCCAAGATATCAGTGGGGCGGGTGGCTACACCTTC.

This chain joins TRBV19 and TRBJ2-2, with TRBD1 matching over 7 bases. The CDR3 contains 15 residues. J lost 0 bases, V lost 7 bases, and 5 bases had no gene match. Germline values: CDR1 LNHDA, CDR2 SQIVND (reference sequence). The CDR3 DNA reads TGTGCCAGTAACTCGGGACAGACGAACACCGGGGAGCTGTTTTTT. Its protein is CASNSGQTNTGELFF.

The chain employs TRBV9 and TRBJ2-7; D call uncertain. CDR1 is SGDLS and CDR2 is YYNGEE in the germline V gene. Trimming removed 2 bases from V and 3 bases from J, with 6 bases in between. The CDR3 covers 12 residues. The DNA of the CDR3 is TGTGCCAGCAGCGTGGATGGCTACGAGCAGTACTTC. Translation: CASSVDGYEQYF.

The rearrangement uses TRBV19 and TRBJ1-5, with 7 bases fitting TRBD1. The trim removed 5 bases at V and 7 bases at J, leaving 5 bases unmatched. Per the germline V gene, CDR1 is LNHDA and CDR2 is SQIVND (reference sequence). The CDR3 is made up of 13 amino acids. The CDR3 reads CASSQQGTQPQHF. CDR3 DNA: TGTGCCAGTAGTCAACAGGGGACGCAGCCCCAGCATTTT.